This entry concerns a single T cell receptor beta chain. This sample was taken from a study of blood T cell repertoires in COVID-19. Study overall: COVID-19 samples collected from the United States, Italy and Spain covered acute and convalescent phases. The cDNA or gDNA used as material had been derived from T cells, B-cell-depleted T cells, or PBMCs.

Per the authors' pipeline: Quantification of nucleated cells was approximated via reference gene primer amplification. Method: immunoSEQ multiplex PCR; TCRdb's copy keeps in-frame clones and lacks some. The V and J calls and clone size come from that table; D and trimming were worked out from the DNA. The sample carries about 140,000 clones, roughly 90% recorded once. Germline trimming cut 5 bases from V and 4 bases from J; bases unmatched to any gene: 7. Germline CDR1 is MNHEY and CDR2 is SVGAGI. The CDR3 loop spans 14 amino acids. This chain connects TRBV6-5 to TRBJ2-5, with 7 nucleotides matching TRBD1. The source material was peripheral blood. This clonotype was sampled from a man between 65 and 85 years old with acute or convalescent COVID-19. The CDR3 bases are TGTGCCAGCAGTCTAGACAGGGCCCGAGAGACCCAGTACTTC. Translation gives CASSLDRARETQYF.